The sample holds a few counts of the clone carrying this T cell receptor (beta chain). Its antigen remains unknown. These data come from a study of early T cells in non-severe SARS-CoV-2 infection. Study-level background: Bulk RNA isolated from unsorted whole blood underwent sequencing; chains were not paired. Study-wide points: A preference for anti-spike CD8 responses marked VDJdb matching, which missed private and CD4 specificities.

J gave up 3 bases and V 6 bases, and 6 bases lay outside the gene matches. The CDR3 runs 14 residues. Germline CDR1 is MNHNS and CDR2 is SASEGT. Individual cDNA molecules received unique molecular identifiers during library preparation. MiXCR, run by TCRdb on the 5' RACE reads, gives a single entry per CDR3 protein. The sample shows 55,000 to 70,000 distinct CDR3 sequences, roughly an eighth of them seen only once. The source is an adult who was a healthcare worker with PCR-confirmed SARS-CoV-2 infection or an uninfected control (not recorded which). The chain has TRBV6-1 and TRBJ2-7; 9 bases are a match to TRBD1. Material: whole blood. The CDR3 reads CASSLGTGIYEQYF. In DNA form, the CDR3 reads TGTGCCAGCAGCTTGGGGACAGGGATCTACGAGCAGTACTTC.